This note documents a single T cell receptor beta chain sequence. The antigen is not known. This specimen comes from a study of T cells expressing NK-cell markers. Study in general: Investigators obtained TCR beta repertoires from sorted CD3+CD56+NKG2C+, CD3+CD56+NKG2C- and CD3+CD56-NKG2C+ T cells. Eight donors were sequenced, of whom seven were HCMV-seropositive, while the remaining one was HCMV-seronegative.

Study-level points and caveats: In several donors, dominant clonotypes made up about 25-60.1% of CD3+CD56-NKG2C+ cells.

The germline V gene encodes CDR1 KGHSH and CDR2 LQKENI. The CDR3 sequence is 15 residues long. TCRdb re-called the 5' RACE reads and gives one entry per CDR3 protein, without DNA. This repertoire includes about 550,000 distinct CDR3 sequences. Material for sequencing was blood T cells: a sorted CD56 or NKG2C T cell subset, CD4+ or CD8+ T cells, or bulk PBMC T cells (not recorded which). This rearrangement joins TRBV18 to TRBJ1-2; TCRdb calls TRBD1, which cannot be checked without DNA. This clonotype was sampled from a man aged 18 to 29 in good health. This chain's CDR3 is CASSLNQGLDYGYTF.